One and the same sample provided the 10 T cell receptor beta chains below, sequenced in a study of vaccination and CD4 T cells after COVID-19 (dated by TCRdb to 2022 to 2024). Libraries were prepared through PCR. Reads for this sample came from an Illumina iSeq 100. At the Johns Hopkins FTIC core, DNA from the cultured CD4+ T cells underwent TCR sequencing with the Oncomine TCR Beta short-read assay. TCRdb reran the public reads through fastp at Q25 and MiXCR, keeping productive beta chains. A single entry per CDR3 protein holds the most common genes and DNA from its merged rows. Counted in this sample were 13,000 to 15,000 distinct CDR3 sequences; roughly half of them appeared once. The top ten hold 26% of the sample. Per the publication, the treatment or condition label means: approximately 10-day PBMC culture with coronavirus spike peptide pools or control peptides (ViraFEST assay). The antigens for these receptors are not known.

Specimen: cultured CD4+ T cells from blood, collected after SARS-CoV-2 vaccination. The receptors were sampled from a human donor with COVID-19.

The chain is built from TRBV7-6 and TRBJ1-3; no clear D. Germline assignment: CDR1 SGHVS and CDR2 FNYEAQ. Deletions cut 5 bases from V and 4 bases from J, with 15 bases between. This CDR3 comprises 15 residues. The DNA for the CDR3 is TGTGCCAGCAGCCCTCACCAGTCGGGCGGAAACACCATATATTTT. Its protein product is CASSPHQSGGNTIYF.

This clonotype has more than one count but fewer than ten. The rearrangement uses TRBV5-1 and TRBJ2-7; the match to TRBD1 covers 9 bases. V lost 7 bases and J lost 3; bases outside the gene matches: 8. Germline lookup yields CDR1 SGHRS and CDR2 YFSETQ. The CDR3 consists of 14 residues. The DNA of the CDR3 is TGCGCCAGCGCCTCCGGGACAGGGAACTACGAGCAGTACTTC. This codes for CASASGTGNYEQYF.

The V and J genes are TRBV12-3 or TRBV12-4 and TRBJ2-2, with 7 nucleotides matching TRBD2. The CDR3 is made up of 15 amino acids. V gave up 2 bases and J gave up 3 bases; unmatched junction bases: 3. Here the CDR3 reads CASSLSGGYTGELFF. The CDR3 coding sequence is TGTGCCAGCAGTTTATCGGGGGGATACACCGGGGAGCTGTTTTTT.

V usage is TRBV5-6 and J usage is TRBJ2-3, with D maybe TRBD1 (5 bases). The CDR3 runs to 13 residues. The ends were cut back, 1 base at V and 12 bases at J, with 15 bases in the middle. Germline V CDR1 and CDR2: SGHDT, YYEEEE. The chain's CDR3 is CASSLMGPSSQYF. CDR3 nucleotides: TGTGCCAGCAGCTTGATGGGGCCAAGCAGTCAGTATTTT.

The chain uses TRBV7-9 and TRBJ1-4, with D possibly TRBD1 on 5 matching bases. The CDR3 runs to 12 residues. Trimming stripped 3 bases from V and 8 bases from J, with 7 bases between. Germline assignment: CDR1 SEHNR and CDR2 FQNEAQ (reference sequence). The CDR3 DNA reads as TGTGCCAGCAGCTTTCGGGACGAAAAACTGTTTTTT. Its protein is CASSFRDEKLFF.

V usage is TRBV6-5 and J usage is TRBJ2-3, with 7 positions matching TRBD1. CDR1 is MNHEY and CDR2 is SVGAGI in the germline V gene. The CDR3 runs 16 residues. Unmatched junction bases numbered 6, after V lost 0 bases and J lost 3 bases. The CDR3 reads CASSYSRGQGTDTQYF. The DNA for the CDR3 is TGTGCCAGCAGTTACTCGAGGGGGCAGGGAACAGATACGCAGTATTTT.

The gene calls are TRBV27 and TRBJ1-6; weak D call: TRBD1 (5 bases). Looked up from germline, CDR1 is MNHEY and CDR2 is SMNVEV (reference sequence). The CDR3 is 14 amino acids. The V gene lost 5 bases and the J gene lost 12 bases, with 17 bases spanning the gap. CDR3 loop: CASSPSPVGGPLHF. The CDR3, as DNA: TGTGCCAGCAGTCCCAGTCCTGTTGGGGGACCCCTCCACTTT.

This chain links TRBV14 with TRBJ1-3; weak D call: TRBD1 (5 bases). The germline CDR1 and CDR2 sequences are SGHDN and FVKESK. V was clipped by 4 bases and J by 8 bases, with 12 bases between them. The CDR3 contains 13 residues. This CDR3 reads CASSRASRDTIYF. In DNA, the CDR3 is TGTGCCAGCAGCCGCGCAAGCAGGGACACCATATATTTT.

The sample holds a few counts of this clonotype. The CDR3 loop reads CASSLGTGGQPQHF. CDR3 DNA sequence: TGCGCCAGCAGCTTGGGGACAGGGGGTCAGCCCCAGCATTTT. The rearrangement links TRBV5-1 to TRBJ1-5, with TRBD1 matching over 10 bases. Trimming removed 0 bases from V and 6 bases from J; junction bases left unmatched: 0. Germline CDR1 reads SGHRS; CDR2 reads YFSETQ. CDR3 length: 14 residues.

The CDR3 DNA follows: TGTGCCAGCTCACCAGAGGGAGGGACTGAAGCTTTCTTT. This encodes CASSPEGGTEAFF. This chain links TRBV18 with TRBJ1-1; D not certain. The CDR3 sequence is 13 residues long. Germline-derived CDR1 and CDR2 are KGHSH and LQKENI. The V end lost 2 bases, the J end lost 5 bases, and 9 bases lay between the germline ends.